This T cell receptor (beta chain) was documented in a study of PD-1 blockade in classical Hodgkin lymphoma. Study-level points and caveats: The drivers behind the repertoire differences, possibly disease activity or prior therapy, remain undefined. Before treatment, TCR diversity in newly diagnosed patients was reportedly lower than in healthy donors.

Time point noted: newly diagnosed, previously untreated cHL patient sample. From thawed PBMCs, CD4+ T cells were purified using magnetic negative selection. The study compared against PBMCs from newly diagnosed, untreated classical Hodgkin lymphoma. The CDR3 length is 13 residues. V lost 7 bases, J lost 9 bases, and 9 bases stayed unmatched. Germline CDR1 is MNHEY and CDR2 is SMNVEV (reference sequence). As regards this clone: As yet, its antigen is unknown.

The method was immunoSEQ multiplex PCR; TCRdb's version includes in-frame clones alone and lacks a portion of them. The sample yields around 16,000 clones, 92% seen once. The clonotype was recovered from a human donor with classical Hodgkin lymphoma. V gene TRBV27 combines with J gene TRBJ2-3, with TRBD1 matching over 8 bases. The sample comprised CD4+ T cells from blood. CDR3 in amino acids: CASMGQGAGTQYF. The CDR3 DNA is TGTGCCAGCATGGGCCAGGGGGCTGGGACGCAGTATTTT.